This TCR beta chain was profiled in a study of CD8+CD57+ T cells in acquired aplastic anemia. Study-wide findings and caveats: CD8+ Simpson's diversity in patients was not significantly different from that in controls. Shared by patients and controls, 25 to 30 CD8+ CDR3s were abundant in patients.

The CDR3 has 15 residues. Germline V gene lookup returns CDR1 SNHLY and CDR2 FYNNEI. V dropped 6 bases and J dropped 2; count of bases not matched to a gene: 8. The authors sequenced patients whose flow cytometry had shown CD8+CD57+ cell expansion. Every patient presented with severe acquired aplastic anemia. Both TCR beta VDJ combination and CDR3 sequence profiling were carried out. Genomic DNA was the template for this profiling. TCRdb analysed the reads with MiXCR anew, one entry per CDR3 protein. The table records around 170,000 distinct CDR3 sequences, more than 45% of them present only once. The table lists this clonotype with many counts. Its matching antigen is unknown.

The J gene is TRBJ2-5, the V gene TRBV2; 8 nucleotides line up with TRBD2. Sample: sorted CD4+, CD8+, or CD8+CD57+ T cells (not recorded which) from PBMCs. This TCR derives from a human donor with aplastic anemia. For the CDR3, the DNA is TGTGCCAGCAGCCCACGAACTAGCGGACAAGAGACCCAGTACTTC. Residues: CASSPRTSGQETQYF.